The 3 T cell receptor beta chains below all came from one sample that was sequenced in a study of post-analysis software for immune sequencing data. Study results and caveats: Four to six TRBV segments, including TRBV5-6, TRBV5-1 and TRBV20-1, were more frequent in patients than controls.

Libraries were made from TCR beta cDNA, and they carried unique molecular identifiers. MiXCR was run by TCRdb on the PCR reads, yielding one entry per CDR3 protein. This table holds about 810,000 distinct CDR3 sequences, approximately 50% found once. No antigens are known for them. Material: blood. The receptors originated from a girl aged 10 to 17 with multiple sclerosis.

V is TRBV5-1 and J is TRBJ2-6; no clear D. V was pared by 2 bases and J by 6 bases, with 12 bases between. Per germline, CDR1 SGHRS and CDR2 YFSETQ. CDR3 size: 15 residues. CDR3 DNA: TGCGCCAGCAGCTTTGTGGGTAGTGAGGCCAACGTCCTGACTTTC. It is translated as CASSFVGSEANVLTF.

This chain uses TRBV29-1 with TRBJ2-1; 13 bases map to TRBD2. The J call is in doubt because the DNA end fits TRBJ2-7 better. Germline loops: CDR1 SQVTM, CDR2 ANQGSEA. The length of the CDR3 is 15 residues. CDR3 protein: CSVTLAGGAYNEQYF. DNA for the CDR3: TGCAGCGTGACACTAGCGGGAGGGGCCTACAATGAGCAGTACTTC.

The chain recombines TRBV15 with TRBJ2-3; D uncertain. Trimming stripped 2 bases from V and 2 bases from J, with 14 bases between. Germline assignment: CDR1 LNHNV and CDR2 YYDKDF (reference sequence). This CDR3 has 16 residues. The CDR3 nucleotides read TGTGCCACCAGCAGATCTAGGACCACCTACACAGATACGCAGTATTTT. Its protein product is CATSRSRTTYTDTQYF.